This T cell receptor beta chain was recorded in a study of T cell responses to AZD1222 COVID-19 vaccine. Study background: Analyses pooled second doses at about 4 or about 12 weeks. General observations from the study: Donors skewed white British and female; clonal diversity was possibly underestimated. Baseline serology detected seropositivity in only six AZD1222 recipients.

Germline assignment: CDR1 KGHDR and CDR2 SFDVKD. The CDR3 has 16 residues. The J segment lost 4 bases and the V segment lost 5 bases, leaving 7 bases of the junction unmatched. For this clone: The antigen remains undetermined.

TCRdb's copy holds only in-frame clones and misses some; the assay was immunoSEQ multiplex PCR. Here the sample spans some 100,000 clones, 90% being singletons. The source is an adult in good health. The V and J genes are TRBV24-1 and TRBJ2-1, with 10 bases aligning to TRBD2. The sequences come from peripheral blood, collected on day 0 of AZD1222 vaccination. For the CDR3, the DNA is TGTGCCACCAGTGGGCATAGCGGGGGGCTATACAATGAGCAGTTCTTC. Its protein product is CATSGHSGGLYNEQFF.